The 6 T cell receptor beta chains in this list originate from one sample, sequenced in a study of cytomegalovirus exposure and HLA in healthy donors. The PCR employed 60 Vbeta primers together with 13 Jbeta primers. The protocol was immunoSEQ multiplex PCR, while the TCRdb copy is restricted to in-frame clones and leaves out a portion. The sample shows some 120,000 clones, 75% to 85% of them seen only once. Sequenced sample: PBMCs. The receptors originated from a man aged 35 to 55 in good health and CMV-seronegative.

V is TRBV5-1 and J is TRBJ1-1; D is possibly TRBD1 (5 bases). Per the germline V gene, CDR1 is SGHRS and CDR2 is YFSETQ. This CDR3 comprises 13 residues. Trimming took 6 bases from V and 4 from J, leaving 13 bases between them. CDR3 loop: CASTRDVGTEAFF. The CDR3 coding sequence is TGCGCCAGCACCAGGGATGTTGGCACTGAAGCTTTCTTT.

This chain uses TRBV7-6 with TRBJ1-1; 10 nucleotides match TRBD1. Germline V gene data show CDR1 as SGHVS and CDR2 as FNYEAQ. The CDR3 is 17 amino acids. Trimming took 1 base from V and 4 from J; bases not matched to a gene: 9. This CDR3 reads CASSLDLATGGVTEAFF. CDR3 coding DNA: TGTGCCAGCAGCTTAGATTTGGCGACAGGGGGCGTCACTGAAGCTTTCTTT. The whole variable domain, filled in from reference TRBV7-6 and TRBJ1-1, reads GAGVSQSPRYKVTKRGQDVALRCDPISGHVSLYWYRQALGQGPEFLTYFNYEAQQDKSGLPNDRFSAERPEGSISTLTIQRTEQRDSAMYRCASSLDLATGGVTEAFFGQGTRLTVV.

CDR3 DNA: TGCGCCAGCAGTGACCACCTAGCGGGAGGTCTAGATACGCAGTATTTT. Translated, it gives CASSDHLAGGLDTQYF. The chain combines TRBV10-1 with TRBJ2-3; 11 bases are shared with TRBD2. J lost 5 bases, V lost 3 bases, and 7 bases had no gene match. Germline V gene data show CDR1 as WNHNN and CDR2 as SYGVQD (reference sequence). There are 16 residues in the CDR3.

V and J are TRBV5-1 and TRBJ1-4, with TRBD1 matching over 11 bases. Germline CDR1 and CDR2: SGHRS and YFSETQ. V shed 5 bases and J 12 bases; nucleotides not matched to a gene: 12. The CDR3 sequence is 15 residues long. In nucleotides, the CDR3 is TGCGCCAGCAGGGCCGGGACAGGGGGTGCCGGGGAACTGTTTTTT. It translates to CASRAGTGGAGELFF.

The V gene is TRBV29-1, the J gene TRBJ1-4; TRBD1 might be the D (6 bases). Looked up from germline, CDR1 is SQVTM and CDR2 is ANQGSEA. This CDR3 spans 13 amino acids. The V and J ends lost 7 bases and 2 bases respectively, with 11 bases between them. CDR3 in amino acids: CSAWQGTNEKLFF. The CDR3 DNA follows: TGCAGCGCCTGGCAGGGGACTAATGAAAAACTGTTTTTT.

V gene TRBV6-6 combines with J gene TRBJ1-5; TRBD1 might be the D (5 bases). Between the trimmed V and J ends, which lost 5 bases and 1 base, there was a span of 12 bases. The CDR3 runs 15 residues. Germline V CDR1 and CDR2: MNHNY, SVGAGI (reference sequence). CDR3 sequence: CASSIPGMSNQPQHF. CDR3 coding DNA: TGTGCCAGCAGTATTCCAGGGATGAGCAATCAGCCCCAGCATTTT.